The present TCR beta chain was sequenced within a study of OX40 agonist ivuxolimab in advanced cancers. Concerning this clone: As yet, its antigen is unknown.

General observations from the study: The study did not work out the antigen specificity of the expanded peripheral T cells. Several nonresponders also turned out to have low normalized T-cell clonal expansion. CD8+ T cells were the subset that, on average, had more expanded clones than CD4+.

Repertoires were generated with immunoSEQ multiplex PCR, while TCRdb's copy carries only in-frame clones and drops some. The repertoire consists of about 33,000 clones, with over 65% occurring once and the leading ten covering around 12%. This CDR3 comprises 13 residues. Trimming took off 2 bases at V and 0 bases at J, with 7 bases between the two ends. Germline assignment: CDR1 GTSNPN and CDR2 SVGIG (reference sequence). Sequenced material: CD4+ or CD8+ T cells sorted from blood, taken in a trial of the OX40 agonist ivuxolimab. The chain is built from TRBV30 and TRBJ1-1; D gene uncertain. The receptor was derived from an adult with an advanced solid tumor such as melanoma, head and neck, liver or kidney cancer. The CDR3 region has the DNA TGTGCCTGGAGTATAGGCATGAACACTGAAGCTTTCTTT. Protein: CAWSIGMNTEAFF. Based on the CDR3 plus reference TRBV30 and TRBJ1-1, the full variable domain is SQTIHQWPATLVQPVGSPLSLECTVEGTSNPNLYWYRQAAGRGLQLLFYSVGIGQISSEVPQNLSASRPQDRQFILSSKKLLLSDSGFYLCAWSIGMNTEAFFGQGTRLTVV.